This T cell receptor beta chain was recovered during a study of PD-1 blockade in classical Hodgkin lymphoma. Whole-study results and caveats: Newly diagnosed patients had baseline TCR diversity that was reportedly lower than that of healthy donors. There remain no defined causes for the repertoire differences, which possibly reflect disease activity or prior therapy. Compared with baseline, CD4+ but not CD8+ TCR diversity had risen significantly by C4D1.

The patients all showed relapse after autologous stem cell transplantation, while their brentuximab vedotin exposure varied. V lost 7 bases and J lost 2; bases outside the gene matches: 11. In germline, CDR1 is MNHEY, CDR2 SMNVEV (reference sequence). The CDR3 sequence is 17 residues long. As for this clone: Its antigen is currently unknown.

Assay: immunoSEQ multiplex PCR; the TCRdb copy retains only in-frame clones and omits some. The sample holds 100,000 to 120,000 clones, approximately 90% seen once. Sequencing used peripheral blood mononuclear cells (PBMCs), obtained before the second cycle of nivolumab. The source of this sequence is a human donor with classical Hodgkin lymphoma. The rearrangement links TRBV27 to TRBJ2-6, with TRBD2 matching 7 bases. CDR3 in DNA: TGTGCCAGCACCCCGGAAGGGGAGGGCGCTGGGGCCAACGTCCTGACTTTC. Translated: CASTPEGEGAGANVLTF.